A single T cell receptor (beta chain) is shown here with its context. This clone was seen just once. Its recognized antigen is unknown. Base quality data are lacking; no much larger clone is found one base away. Receptors were amplified or captured by the immunoSEQ multiplex PCR assay. TCRdb re-hosts the immuneACCESS table, in-frame sequences only. Its copies lack some clones; in the studies checked, an unresolved V gene accounts for under half of them, and the cause for the rest is not known. Here the sample has some 130,000 clones; 90% occur a single time. The ten most abundant clones make up about 2.5% of the sample. This sample was included in a study of control samples from healthy donors and cancer patients (dated by TCRdb to the early 2020s). V loses 5 bases, J loses 0 bases, and the germline ends lie 17 bases apart. From the cysteine through the phenylalanine, the CDR3 covers 16 amino acids. Only CDR3 DNA is held: 48 bases, read in frame from base 1. From a lookup of the germline V gene, CDR1 and CDR2 are KGHSY and FQNENV.

Sequenced input: blood. The rearrangement combines TRBV16 with TRBJ2-7; no D gene is confidently identified. This receptor was identified in a man aged 40-49 years in good health. The CDR3 loop reads CASSDDRTLSSYEQYF. The DNA sequence is as follows: TGTGCCAGCAGCGACGACCGTACCTTAAGCTCCTACGAGCAGTACTTC.